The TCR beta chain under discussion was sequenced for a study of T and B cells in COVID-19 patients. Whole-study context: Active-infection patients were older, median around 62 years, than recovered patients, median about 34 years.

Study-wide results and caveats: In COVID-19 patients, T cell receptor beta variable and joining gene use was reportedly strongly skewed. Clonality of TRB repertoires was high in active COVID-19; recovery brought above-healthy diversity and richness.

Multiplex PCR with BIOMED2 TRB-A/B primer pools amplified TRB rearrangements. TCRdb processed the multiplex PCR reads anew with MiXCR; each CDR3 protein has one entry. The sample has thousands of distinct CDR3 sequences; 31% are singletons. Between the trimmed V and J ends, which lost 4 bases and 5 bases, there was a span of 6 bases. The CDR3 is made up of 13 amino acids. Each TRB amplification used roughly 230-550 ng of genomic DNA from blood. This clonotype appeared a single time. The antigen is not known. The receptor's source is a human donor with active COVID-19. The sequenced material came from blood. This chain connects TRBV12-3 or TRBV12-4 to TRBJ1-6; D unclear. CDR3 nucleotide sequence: TGTGCCAGCAGTTCCCGGGATAATTCACCCCTCCACTTT. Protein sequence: CASSSRDNSPLHF.